The 19 T cell receptor beta chains presented below share a single source sample, sequenced in a study of response to subunit inactivated influenza vaccine. Via MiXCR, TCRdb re-called the RT-PCR reads, giving one row per CDR3 protein. The sample consists of 500,000 to 600,000 distinct CDR3 sequences, approximately 10% of them appearing once. These same records also appear under a second study, on T cells expressing NK-cell markers. In that study: UMIs were included in TCR beta cDNA generated by 5'RACE template switching.

Here the sequenced sample was PBMCs from blood, taken on the day of vaccination. The receptor source for this set is a man in his forties or fifties who received an inactivated influenza vaccine.

A few counts support this clonotype. At one end, the junction sequence differs from germline, possibly due to a read error. The chain employs TRBV10-3 and TRBJ2-6, with D tentatively TRBD2 (5 bases). The CDR3 runs 13 residues. Per germline, CDR1 ENHRY and CDR2 SYGVKD. In DNA form, the CDR3 reads TGTGCCATCAATGAGGGTGGGGCCAACGTCCTGACTTTC. Encoded protein: CAINEGGANVLTF.

This clonotype was counted between two and nine times. The gene calls are TRBV4-3 and TRBJ2-1; 8 bases map to TRBD2. This CDR3 comprises 15 residues. CDR1 and CDR2 (germline): LGHNA, YSLEER. V lost 3 bases and J lost 2; bases outside the gene matches: 3. The CDR3 loop is CASSQGTSPYNEQFF. CDR3 coding DNA: TGCGCCAGCAGCCAGGGGACTAGTCCCTACAATGAGCAGTTCTTC.

This clonotype has at least ten counts. The chain combines TRBV7-2 with TRBJ2-1; 7 nucleotides match TRBD2. J was trimmed by 5 bases and V by 7 bases; bases with no gene match: 8. The length of the CDR3 is 14 residues. Germline V gene sequence: CDR1 SGHTA, CDR2 FQGNSA. The CDR3 sequence is CASTSRTRHNEQFF. CDR3 sequence (DNA): TGTGCCAGCACCTCGAGGACTAGACACAATGAGCAGTTCTTC.

This clonotype was observed many times. This sequence joins TRBV20-1 and TRBJ1-2; TRBD1 agrees at 8 bases. Germline trimming cut 5 bases from V and 2 bases from J; bases unmatched to any gene: 4. Germline V gene lookup returns CDR1 DFQATT and CDR2 SNEGSKA (reference sequence). CDR3 length: 13 amino acids. The CDR3 nucleotides read TGCAGTGCTGGACAGGGAGAAAACTATGGCTACACCTTC. This sequence encodes CSAGQGENYGYTF.

The CDR3 nucleotides are TGCGCCAGCAGCTACGTAGCGGGGAGGTCCTACGAGCAGTACTTC. It codes for CASSYVAGRSYEQYF. The chain combines TRBV5-1 with TRBJ2-7; 8 nucleotides match TRBD2. The germline CDR1 and CDR2 sequences are SGHRS and YFSETQ. Losses at the gene ends were 3 bases for V and 1 base for J; bases not matched to a gene: 6. The CDR3 runs to 15 residues.

A few counts support this clonotype. The chain is built from TRBV28 and TRBJ2-5; perhaps TRBD1 as D (5 bases). Germline assignment: CDR1 MDHEN and CDR2 SYDVKM. Trimming left V 10 bases short and J 5 bases short, with 20 bases between. This CDR3 contains 14 residues. This chain's CDR3 is CAIRRGRSRETQYF. In DNA, the CDR3 is TGTGCCATCAGAAGGGGCCGCTCCCGGGAGACCCAGTACTTC.

The genes are TRBV6-9 and TRBJ2-5; no clear D. V lost 9 bases and J lost 5, with 16 bases in between. This CDR3 has 13 amino acids. The germline V gene has CDR1 MNHGY and CDR2 SVAAGI. The CDR3 DNA sequence: TGTGCCAGGACCGAAGGCTTTTGGGAGACCCAGTACTTC. Residues: CARTEGFWETQYF.

This rearrangement joins TRBV7-6 to TRBJ2-7, with D perhaps matching TRBD1 or TRBD2 (7 bases each). The germline V gene has CDR1 SGHVS and CDR2 FNYEAQ. V shed 5 bases and J shed 3 bases, with 26 bases lying between them. The CDR3 sequence is 18 residues long. The CDR3 region is CASSASSMGGTAYYEQYF. CDR3 nucleotides: TGTGCCAGCAGCGCATCATCCATGGGGGGGACAGCGTACTACGAGCAGTACTTC.

The chain links TRBV6-1 to TRBJ2-1; possibly TRBD2 for D (5 bases). Trimming took 6 bases from V and 1 from J, leaving 13 bases between them. Germline CDR1 is MNHNS and CDR2 is SASEGT. The CDR3 has 15 amino acids. This chain's CDR3 is CASRSTRGSYNEQFF. DNA of the CDR3: TGTGCCAGCAGGAGCACTAGAGGGTCCTACAATGAGCAGTTCTTC.

This clonotype appeared a few times. Germline and junction disagree at one end, which may indicate a read error. V usage is TRBV28 and J usage is TRBJ2-1; 7 bases fit TRBD2. CDR1 is MDHEN and CDR2 is SYDVKM in the germline V gene. The CDR3 runs to 18 residues. The DNA for the CDR3 is TGTGCCAGCAGACGACAGACTAGCCGCTCGAGCTCCTACAATGAGCAGATCTTC. Protein: CASRRQTSRSSSYNEQIF.

This clonotype was detected a few times. V and J are TRBV9 and TRBJ2-3; 11 bases agree with TRBD2. Germline lookup yields CDR1 SGDLS and CDR2 YYNGEE. CDR3 length: 17 amino acids. J was trimmed by 4 bases and V by 3 bases; bases with no gene match: 10. CDR3 nucleotides: TGTGCCAGCAGCGAGGGGATACTAGCGGGAGTGGCAGATACGCAGTATTTT. This codes for CASSEGILAGVADTQYF. The full variable domain, in which reference TRBV9 and TRBJ2-3 provide the parts outside the CDR3, is DSGVTQTPKHLITATGQRVTLRCSPRSGDLSVYWYQQSLDQGLQFLIQYYNGEERAKGNILERFSAQQFPDLHSELNLSSLELGDSALYFCASSEGILAGVADTQYFGPGTRLTVL.

In this sample, this clonotype turned up a few times. The rearrangement uses TRBV20-1 and TRBJ2-7, with D perhaps matching TRBD1 (6 bases). The CDR3 spans 14 residues. Germline CDR1 and CDR2: DFQATT and SNEGSKA (reference sequence). V lost 2 bases to trimming and J lost 3 bases, with 14 bases between them. The DNA of the CDR3 is TGCAGTGCTAGAAACGGGACATGGCACTACGAGCAGTACTTC. Residues: CSARNGTWHYEQYF.

This clonotype was found many times. CDR3 residues: CASSIDRAYEQYF. The CDR3 DNA sequence: TGCGCCAGCAGCATCGACAGGGCCTACGAGCAGTACTTC. V is TRBV5-1 and J is TRBJ2-7; 7 nucleotides line up with TRBD1. V shed 4 bases, J shed 2 bases, and the junction held 3 bases outside the gene matches. Per germline, CDR1 SGHRS and CDR2 YFSETQ. This CDR3 spans 13 amino acids.

This clonotype was counted ten times or more. The chain uses TRBV20-1 and TRBJ2-1; TRBD2 matches at 10 bases. Germline CDR1 reads DFQATT; CDR2 reads SNEGSKA (reference sequence). V lost 2 bases and J lost 8; bases outside the gene matches: 3. This CDR3 region has 13 residues. DNA for the CDR3: TGCAGTGCTAGACTAGCGGGAGAGTATGAGCAGTTCTTC. This sequence encodes CSARLAGEYEQFF.

Many counts were recorded for this clonotype. The chain links TRBV4-3 to TRBJ2-1, with TRBD2 identical over 7 bases. CDR1 is LGHNA and CDR2 is YSLEER in the germline V gene. Trimming at V came to 3 bases and at J to 7 bases, leaving 15 bases not matched to a gene. This CDR3 has 17 residues. CDR3 sequence reads: CASSQVLKRESMNEQFF. CDR3 DNA: TGCGCCAGCAGCCAGGTATTAAAGCGGGAATCGATGAATGAGCAGTTCTTC.

Note on this clonotype: A read error is possible here, since a much larger clone lies one base away. The CDR3, as DNA: TGTGCCAGCAGCTGGGGGACAGGGGGTAGCACAGATACGCAGTTTTTT. Translated: CASSWGTGGSTDTQFF. The rearrangement joins TRBV7-2 to TRBJ2-3, with TRBD1 identical over 11 bases. The CDR3 contains 16 residues. Looked up from germline, CDR1 is SGHTA and CDR2 is FQGNSA. Based on the CDR3 plus reference TRBV7-2 and TRBJ2-3, the full variable domain is GAGVSQSPSNKVTEKGKDVELRCDPISGHTALYWYRQSLGQGLEFLIYFQGNSAPDKSGLPSDRFSAERTGGSVSTLTIQRTQQEDSAVYLCASSWGTGGSTDTQFFGPGTRLTVL.

V usage is TRBV5-1 and J usage is TRBJ2-2; D is possibly TRBD2 (5 bases). Per the germline V gene, CDR1 is SGHRS and CDR2 is YFSETQ. The ends were cut back, 1 base at V and 7 bases at J, with 14 bases in the middle. The CDR3 is made up of 15 amino acids. CDR3 DNA sequence: TGCGCCAGCAGCTTGCCCACCCGACGGGGCGGGGAGCTGTTTTTT. The encoded protein is CASSLPTRRGGELFF.

This clonotype turned up a few times. This chain connects TRBV11-2 to TRBJ2-3; a weak D match, TRBD1 (6 bases). The CDR3 is made up of 16 amino acids. From germline, CDR1 is SGHAT and CDR2 FQNNGV. The germline V and J ends were trimmed by 1 base and 4 bases, with 15 bases remaining between them. The CDR3 sequence: CASSLGSSGGPDTQYF. The CDR3 bases are TGTGCCAGCAGCTTAGGCTCGTCTGGGGGCCCAGATACGCAGTATTTT.

The V and J genes are TRBV5-1 and TRBJ1-1, with 8 bases matching TRBD1. V lost 4 bases to trimming and J lost 11 bases; unmatched junction nucleotides: 7. The germline CDR1 and CDR2 sequences are SGHRS and YFSETQ. This CDR3 spans 12 amino acids. The CDR3 nucleotides are TGCGCCAGCAGCAAGGACAGGGTCCCGGCTTTCTTT. Translating gives CASSKDRVPAFF.